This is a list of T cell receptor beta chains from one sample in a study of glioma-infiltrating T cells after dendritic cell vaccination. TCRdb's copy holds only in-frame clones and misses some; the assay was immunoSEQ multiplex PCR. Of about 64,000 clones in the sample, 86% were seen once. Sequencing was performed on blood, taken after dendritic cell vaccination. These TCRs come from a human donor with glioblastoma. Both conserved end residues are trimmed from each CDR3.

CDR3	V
ASSVDRGKTDTQY	TRBV2
ASSFGTSGSGEQF	TRBV7-2
ASTMDRNTEAF	TRBV6-1
ASTLGTGGIHEQY	TRBV5-1
ARSARLNTEAF	TRBV5-3
ATSSLPGQSKTDTQY	TRBV15
ASSLRLAGTGELF	TRBV11-3
ASSLVLAGAFRTGELF	TRBV7-2
ASSLSRGGEQY	TRBV7-2
ASSRGQPTGNTIY	TRBV11-3
ASSTGTYYNDEQF	TRBV19